A single TCR beta chain is shown here with its context. The sample is drawn from a study of blood T cell repertoires in COVID-19. On the study more broadly: Sources were T cells, B-cell-depleted T cells, or PBMCs; the material itself was cDNA or gDNA.

This CDR3 has 14 residues. The germline V gene has CDR1 KGHDR and CDR2 SFDVKD. The V end was cut by 5 bases, the J end by 6 bases, with 12 bases between. Sequencing was performed with immunoSEQ multiplex PCR; in TCRdb, only in-frame clones are kept and a portion is missing. Of 250,000 to 300,000 clones listed, roughly 87% are singletons. The genes are TRBV24-1 and TRBJ2-2; a possible D gene is TRBD1 (5 bases). The receptor was derived from a woman younger than 45 with acute or convalescent COVID-19. Material for sequencing was peripheral blood. This chain's CDR3 is CATSGLGVAGELFF. The CDR3 bases are TGTGCCACCAGTGGCTTAGGGGTAGCCGGGGAGCTGTTTTTT.